These T cell receptor beta chains were read from a single sample in a study of vaccination and CD4 T cells after COVID-19. TCRdb reprocessed the PCR reads via MiXCR and lists one record per CDR3 protein. Of roughly 8,400 distinct CDR3 sequences listed, approximately 60% are singletons. The antigens these receptors bind are not known. Sample: cultured CD4+ T cells from blood, taken after SARS-CoV-2 vaccination. The receptors come from a human donor with COVID-19. Each CDR3 is given with its conserved first and last residue. The D gene is left open where the match is weak. Size values are once, few and many counts, or a class for expanded clones, and some rows have none.

-	TRBV4-1	-	TRBJ1-6	TGCGCCAGCAGCCAAGAACGGGGGGCCAGGTCACCCCTCCACTTT	CASSQERGARSPLHF
TRBD1	TRBV5-1	-	TRBJ2-1	TGCGCCAGCGGGGGGGGACAGGGGGCAAGAGAGCAGTTCTTC	CASGGGQGAREQFF
TRBD2	TRBV20-1	few	TRBJ2-7	TGCAGTGCAACGCGGGGGTCGACCTACGAGCAGTACTTC	CSATRGSTYEQYF
-	TRBV6-5	-	TRBJ2-5	TGTGCCAGCAGTTACTCGACGGGGATGAGGGAAGAGACCCAGTACTTC	CASSYSTGMREETQYF
-	TRBV6-5	-	TRBJ2-3	TGTGCCAGCAGTTACGATGTGGGAGCGCACACAGATACGCAGTATTTT	CASSYDVGAHTDTQYF
TRBD2	TRBV6-1	few	TRBJ2-5	TGTGCCAGCAGAGAGGCAGCGACGGGGAGGGGGACCCAGTACTTC	CASREAATGRGTQYF
TRBD1	TRBV18	-	TRBJ1-5	TGTGCCAGCTCACCATTATGGCAGGGGGGCAATCAGCCCCAGCATTTT	CASSPLWQGGNQPQHF
TRBD1	TRBV29-1	-	TRBJ2-7	TGCAGCGCAACAAGGGGGCAGGGTCCCCACGAGCAGTACTTC	CSATRGQGPHEQYF
-	TRBV6-2/TRBV6-3	-	TRBJ2-5	TGTGCCAGCTGTTACTCGATGGGCACCCAGTACTTC	CASCYSMGTQYF
-	TRBV11-2	-	TRBJ1-2	TGTGCCAGCAGCCAGACGGACAGCGCCCATGGCTACACCTTC	CASSQTDSAHGYTF
-	TRBV20-1	few	TRBJ2-5	TGCAGTCCATATGAAGAGACCCAGTACTTC	CSPYEETQYF
-	TRBV19	-	TRBJ1-5	TGTGCCAGTAGTATACGAGGACCGCGTGTTTATAGCAATCAGCCCCAGCATTTT	CASSIRGPRVYSNQPQHF
-	TRBV27	-	TRBJ1-2	TGTGCCAGCAGTTTCGACAGAAACTATGGCTACACCTTC	CASSFDRNYGYTF
-	TRBV7-9	-	TRBJ2-2	TGTGCCAGCAGCTTTGCGGGCGACACCGGGGAGCTGTTTTTT	CASSFAGDTGELFF
TRBD1	TRBV6-5	-	TRBJ2-3	TGTGCCAGCAGTTATTCTCCGGGACAGGGGACCTCTAGCACAGATACGCAGTATTTT	CASSYSPGQGTSSTDTQYF
-	TRBV27	-	TRBJ2-3	TGTGCCAGCAGAACGGCGGGTGGCCACGCAGATACGCAGTATTTT	CASRTAGGHADTQYF
TRBD1	TRBV20-1	-	TRBJ2-3	TGCAGTGCCCCGGGTACAGGGGATGATACGCAGTATTTT	CSAPGTGDDTQYF
-	TRBV7-2	-	TRBJ1-5	TGTGCCAGCAGCTTTCCAGGGGGCAATCAGCCCCAGCATTTT	CASSFPGGNQPQHF
-	TRBV6-1	medium-sized	TRBJ1-2	TGTGCCAGCAGTGAAATTGACCGGCATGGCTACACCTTC	CASSEIDRHGYTF
-	TRBV6-1	-	TRBJ2-3	TGTGCCAGCAGAATCCCAGGCACAGATACGCAGTATTTT	CASRIPGTDTQYF
-	TRBV6-1	-	TRBJ1-1	TGTGCCAGCAGACTGACAGGAGCCAGTATGAACACTGAAGCTTTCTTT	CASRLTGASMNTEAFF
-	TRBV30	few	TRBJ2-7	TGTGCCTGGAAAGGAGGGGCCTACGAGCAGTACTTC	CAWKGGAYEQYF
TRBD2	TRBV7-9	few	TRBJ2-5	TGTGCCAGCAGCCAGCTAGCGGGACAAGAGACCCAGTACTTC	CASSQLAGQETQYF
-	TRBV2	-	TRBJ1-1	TGTGCCAGCAGTGGACCTCTGGGCACTGAAGCTTTCTTT	CASSGPLGTEAFF
TRBD1	TRBV25-1	-	TRBJ2-7	TGTGCCAGCAGAAACAGGGGGGAAGTCTCCGAGCAGTACTTC	CASRNRGEVSEQYF
-	TRBV6-1	-	TRBJ1-2	TGTGCCAGCAGGGAGACAGCTGGCTATGGCTACACCTTC	CASRETAGYGYTF
TRBD1	TRBV6-1	few	TRBJ1-6	TGTGCCAGCTACCGACAGGGCCATAATTCACCCCTCCACTTT	CASYRQGHNSPLHF
TRBD2	TRBV6-2/TRBV6-3	-	TRBJ2-4	TGTGCCAGCTCATCCTCCCTCGGGACTAGCGGGGGGTGGCTCCAAAACATTCAGTACTTC	CASSSSLGTSGGWLQNIQYF